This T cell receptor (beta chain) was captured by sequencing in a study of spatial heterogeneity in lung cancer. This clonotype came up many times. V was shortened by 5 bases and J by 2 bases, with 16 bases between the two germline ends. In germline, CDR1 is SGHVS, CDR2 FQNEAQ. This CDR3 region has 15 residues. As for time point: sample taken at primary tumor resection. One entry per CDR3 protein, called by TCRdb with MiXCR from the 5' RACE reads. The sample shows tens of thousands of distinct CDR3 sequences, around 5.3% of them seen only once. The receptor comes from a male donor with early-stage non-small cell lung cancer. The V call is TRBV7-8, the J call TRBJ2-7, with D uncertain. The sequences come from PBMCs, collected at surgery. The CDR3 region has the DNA TGTGCCAGCAGCCCATATGGTCCCGCCACCTACGAGCAGTACTTC. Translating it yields CASSPYGPATYEQYF.